One sample yielded the 21 T cell receptor beta chains listed below, sequenced in a study of blood T cell repertoires in COVID-19. Produced via immunoSEQ multiplex PCR; TCRdb's table is partial and in-frame only. Of over 250,000 clones listed, around 89% were seen once; the top ten hold 0.9% to 1%. Sequenced input: peripheral blood. These receptors were collected from a woman aged 40 to 55 who had recovered from COVID-19.

This clone showed up just once. The chain carries TRBV5-4 and TRBJ2-7; D ambiguous. Germline V CDR1 and CDR2: SGHNT, YYREEE (reference sequence). With 0 bases removed from V and 3 bases from J, the gap between germline ends came to 10 bases. The CDR3 consists of 14 residues. In DNA, the CDR3 is TGTGCCAGCAGCTTGGCCCATGACAACTACGAGCAGTACTTC. As protein: CASSLAHDNYEQYF.

The chain employs TRBV7-7 and TRBJ2-2; 14 nucleotides line up with TRBD2. CDR1 is SSHAT and CDR2 is FNYEAQ in the germline V gene (reference sequence). With V trimmed by 4 bases and J by 7 bases, 2 bases remained unmatched. The CDR3 extends over 15 amino acids. This chain's CDR3 is CASSSGLAGVGELFF. CDR3 nucleotides: TGTGCCAGCAGCTCGGGACTAGCGGGAGTCGGGGAGCTGTTTTTT.

The table lists this clone with a count of one. This chain links TRBV30 with TRBJ1-1; 10 nucleotides agree with TRBD1. J was trimmed by 5 bases and V by 1 base; bases with no gene match: 10. The CDR3 is 16 amino acids. CDR1 is GTSNPN, CDR2 SVGIG, per germline (reference sequence). CDR3 sequence reads: CAWSGLTGGWWTEAFF. CDR3 nucleotide sequence: TGTGCCTGGAGTGGGCTGACAGGGGGCTGGTGGACTGAAGCTTTCTTT.

In its sample, this clone was seen once. The V gene is TRBV11-2, the J gene TRBJ1-2, with D unresolved. V lost 1 base, J lost 4 bases, and 4 bases lay in between. The CDR3 totals 12 residues. Germline CDR1 is SGHAT and CDR2 is FQNNGV. The CDR3 is CASSLAGYGYTF. The CDR3 coding sequence is TGTGCCAGCAGCTTAGCGGGCTATGGCTACACCTTC. The whole variable domain, filled in from reference TRBV11-2 and TRBJ1-2, reads EAGVAQSPRYKIIEKRQSVAFWCNPISGHATLYWYQQILGQGPKLLIQFQNNGVVDDSQLPKDRFSAERLKGVDSTLKIQPAKLEDSAVYLCASSLAGYGYTFGSGTRLTVV.

The chain has TRBV5-4 and TRBJ2-1, with TRBD1 as a possible D gene (6 bases). This CDR3 is 15 amino acids long. Germline-derived CDR1 and CDR2 are SGHNT and YYREEE (reference sequence). Trimming left V 1 base short and J 3 bases short, with 11 bases between. CDR3 nucleotide sequence: TGTGCCAGCAGCTTGCGGGACACCTTCTACAATGAGCAGTTCTTC. Translated, it gives CASSLRDTFYNEQFF.

The chain has TRBV5-1 and TRBJ2-7, with TRBD1 matching 7 bases. The CDR3 loop spans 14 amino acids. The V gene's germline CDR1 is SGHRS and CDR2 YFSETQ. J gave up 0 bases and V 4 bases, and 4 bases lay outside the gene matches. The CDR3 bases are TGCGCCAGCAGCCCGGGACAGCGCTCCTACGAGCAGTACTTC. It encodes CASSPGQRSYEQYF.

Concerning this clone itself: Germline and junction disagree at one end, which may indicate a read error. The chain couples TRBV6-6 to TRBJ2-1, with 8 bases aligning to TRBD2. CDR1 and CDR2 (germline): MNHNY, SVGAGI (reference sequence). This CDR3 region has 12 residues. In DNA form, the CDR3 reads TGTGCCACCGGACTAGCTGGGAATGGGCAGTTCTTC. Amino acids: CATGLAGNGQFF.

The chain couples TRBV11-2 to TRBJ1-2, with 7 bases lining up with TRBD1. Per the germline V gene, CDR1 is SGHAT and CDR2 is FQNNGV. Trimming removed 5 bases from V and 8 bases from J; junction bases left unmatched: 8. CDR3 length: 13 residues. The CDR3: CASSPDRDGGYTF. In DNA, the CDR3 is TGTGCCAGCAGCCCCGACAGGGACGGAGGCTACACCTTC.

V and J are TRBV7-3 and TRBJ1-1; D perhaps matches TRBD1 (5 bases). With 2 bases removed from V and 8 bases from J, the gap between germline ends came to 12 bases. The germline V gene has CDR1 SGHTA and CDR2 FQGTGA. This CDR3 spans 13 amino acids. The CDR3 protein is CASSLGGAGEAFF. CDR3 DNA: TGTGCCAGCAGCTTAGGCGGTGCAGGGGAAGCTTTCTTT.

In DNA, the CDR3 is TGTGCCAGCAGCACACAGGGCCCGATCAACACTGAAGCTTTCTTT. It is translated as CASSTQGPINTEAFF. The chain recombines TRBV7-2 with TRBJ1-1; possible D gene TRBD1, 6 bases. The CDR3 totals 15 residues. Germline CDR1 reads SGHTA; CDR2 reads FQGNSA. V dropped 5 bases and J dropped 2 bases, with 15 bases sitting between them.

This clone occurred once. This chain joins TRBV28 and TRBJ1-2; tentative D call: TRBD1 (6 bases). V was shortened by 6 bases and J by 2 bases, with 13 bases between the two germline ends. Looked up from germline, CDR1 is MDHEN and CDR2 is SYDVKM. This CDR3 is 14 amino acids long. The chain's CDR3 is CASSLGASNYGYTF. The CDR3, as DNA: TGTGCCAGCAGCCTGGGGGCTTCCAACTATGGCTACACCTTC.

The rearrangement uses TRBV29-1 and TRBJ1-4; D possibly corresponds to TRBD1 (5 bases). V was clipped by 4 bases and J by 12 bases, with 21 bases between them. The germline gives CDR1 SQVTM, CDR2 ANQGSEA. The CDR3 has 14 residues. Here the CDR3 DNA reads TGCAGCGTTGGACCGGGGTTCGACCGGGGGGAACTGTTTTTT. Translating it yields CSVGPGFDRGELFF.

V gene TRBV7-8 combines with J gene TRBJ2-1; the D gene is possibly TRBD1 (5 bases). The CDR3 length is 16 residues. Trimming cost V 6 bases and J 0 bases, with 15 bases left between them. Germline values: CDR1 SGHVS, CDR2 FQNEAQ. The CDR3 DNA is TGTGCCAGCAGTCTCAGGGCGGTGTCCTCCTACAATGAGCAGTTCTTC. Translating it yields CASSLRAVSSYNEQFF.

J is TRBJ1-5 and V is TRBV15; tentatively, D is TRBD1 (6 bases). V dropped 6 bases and J dropped 7 bases, with 19 bases sitting between them. Germline V gives CDR1 LNHNV, CDR2 YYDKDF (reference sequence). This CDR3 region has 15 residues. Here the CDR3 DNA reads TGTGCCACCAGACCAGTGGGGGCGCCTTGGCAGCCCCAGCATTTT. Translating gives CATRPVGAPWQPQHF.

CDR3 sequence reads: CASSGTGWGYTF. The CDR3 DNA reads TGTGCCAGCAGCGGGACAGGGTGGGGCTACACCTTC. This chain links TRBV6-5 with TRBJ1-2; 9 positions agree with TRBD1. J was trimmed by 8 bases and V by 6 bases; bases with no gene match: 4. The germline V gene encodes CDR1 MNHEY and CDR2 SVGAGI. The CDR3 totals 12 residues.

This chain uses TRBV6-5 with TRBJ1-2; D is uncertain. The V end was cut by 5 bases, the J end by 4 bases, with 17 bases between. The V gene's germline CDR1 is MNHEY and CDR2 SVGAGI. The CDR3 is 15 amino acids. The CDR3 reads CASSNRPREFYGYTF. The CDR3 DNA sequence: TGTGCCAGCAGTAACCGGCCGCGGGAATTCTATGGCTACACCTTC.

This chain joins TRBV5-4 and TRBJ1-2; no firm D call. Deletions cut 4 bases from V and 1 base from J, with 14 bases between. The CDR3 loop spans 15 amino acids. Germline V lookup: CDR1 SGHNT, CDR2 YYREEE (reference sequence). CDR3 nucleotides: TGTGCCAGCAGCCCGGTGCGGGCGGGTAACTATGGCTACACCTTC. Translated: CASSPVRAGNYGYTF.

CDR3 protein: CATTRRVPHNEQFF. DNA of the CDR3: TGTGCCACCACCCGGAGGGTTCCTCACAATGAGCAGTTCTTC. J is TRBJ2-1 and V is TRBV30; D may be TRBD2 (6 bases). The CDR3 runs to 14 residues. V lost 8 bases to trimming and J lost 5 bases, with 19 bases between them. CDR1 and CDR2 (germline): GTSNPN, SVGIG (reference sequence).

This chain connects TRBV7-2 to TRBJ2-5, with no clear D. The CDR3 covers 12 residues. CDR1 SGHTA and CDR2 FQGNSA come from the germline V gene. The V end lost 0 bases, the J end lost 5 bases, and 4 bases lay between the germline ends. The CDR3 spells CASSLAGETQYF. The CDR3 DNA reads TGTGCCAGCAGCTTAGCCGGGGAGACCCAGTACTTC.

V gene TRBV7-9 combines with J gene TRBJ2-1; the match to TRBD2 covers 12 bases. Germline CDR1 reads SEHNR; CDR2 reads FQNEAQ (reference sequence). The V segment lost 6 bases and the J segment 5 bases; nucleotides outside the gene matches: 8. The CDR3 has 16 amino acids. The CDR3 here is CASRPGTSGQNNEQFF. Here the CDR3 DNA reads TGTGCCAGCAGACCCGGGACTAGCGGGCAAAACAATGAGCAGTTCTTC. The whole variable domain, remainder taken from reference TRBV7-9 and TRBJ2-1, is DTGVSQNPRHKITKRGQNVTFRCDPISEHNRLYWYRQTLGQGPEFLTYFQNEAQLEKSRLLSDRFSAERPKGSFSTLEIQRTEQGDSAMYLCASRPGTSGQNNEQFFGPGTRLTVL.

This sequence joins TRBV6-2 or TRBV6-3 and TRBJ2-4; 7 bases align to TRBD2. V lost 1 base and J lost 2; bases outside the gene matches: 11. CDR3 size: 18 residues. Germline assignment: CDR1 MNHEY and CDR2 SVGEGT. For the CDR3, the DNA is TGTGCCAGCAGTTACTGGCGGGGGTGGGCAGAGACCAAAAACATTCAGTACTTC. Encoded protein: CASSYWRGWAETKNIQYF.